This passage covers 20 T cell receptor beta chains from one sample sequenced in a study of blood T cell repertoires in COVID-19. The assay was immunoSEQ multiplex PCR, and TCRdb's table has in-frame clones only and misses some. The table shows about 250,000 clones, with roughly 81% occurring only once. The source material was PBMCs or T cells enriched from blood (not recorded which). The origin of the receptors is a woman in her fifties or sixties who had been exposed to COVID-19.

Written as DNA, the CDR3 is TGTGCCAGCAGCTCACCGGGACAGGGGTCCCTCTCTCTGGGAAACACCATATATTTT. Its protein product is CASSSPGQGSLSLGNTIYF. This chain uses TRBV5-6 with TRBJ1-3; 10 bases match TRBD1. With V trimmed by 3 bases and J by 4 bases, 16 bases remained unmatched. The CDR3 covers 19 residues. Germline values: CDR1 SGHDT, CDR2 YYEEEE.

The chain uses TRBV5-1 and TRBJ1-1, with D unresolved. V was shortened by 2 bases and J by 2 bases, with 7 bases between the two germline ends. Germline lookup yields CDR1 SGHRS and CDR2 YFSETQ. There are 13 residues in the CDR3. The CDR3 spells CASSFPGNTEAFF. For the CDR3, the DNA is TGCGCCAGCAGCTTTCCGGGAAACACTGAAGCTTTCTTT.

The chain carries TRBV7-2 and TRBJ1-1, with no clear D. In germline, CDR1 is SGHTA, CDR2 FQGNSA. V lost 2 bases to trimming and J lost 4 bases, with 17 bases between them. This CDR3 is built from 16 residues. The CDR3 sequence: CASSLTQGLGGTEAFF. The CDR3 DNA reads TGTGCCAGCAGCTTAACTCAAGGGCTTGGAGGCACTGAAGCTTTCTTT. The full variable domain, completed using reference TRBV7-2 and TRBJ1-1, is GAGVSQSPSNKVTEKGKDVELRCDPISGHTALYWYRQSLGQGLEFLIYFQGNSAPDKSGLPSDRFSAERTGGSVSTLTIQRTQQEDSAVYLCASSLTQGLGGTEAFFGQGTRLTVV.

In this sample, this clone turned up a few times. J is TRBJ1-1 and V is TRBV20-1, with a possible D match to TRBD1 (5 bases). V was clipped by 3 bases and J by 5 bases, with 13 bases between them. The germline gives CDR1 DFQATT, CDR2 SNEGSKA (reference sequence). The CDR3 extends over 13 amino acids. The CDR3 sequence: CSASQGSRTEAFF. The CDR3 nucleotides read TGCAGTGCTAGTCAGGGAAGTAGGACTGAAGCTTTCTTT.

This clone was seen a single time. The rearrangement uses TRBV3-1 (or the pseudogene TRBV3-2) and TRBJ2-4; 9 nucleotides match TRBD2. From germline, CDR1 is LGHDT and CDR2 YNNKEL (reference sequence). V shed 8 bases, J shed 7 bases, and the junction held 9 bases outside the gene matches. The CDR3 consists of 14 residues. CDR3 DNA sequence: TGTGCCAGCGGCTTGTCCGCGGGGGGGAACATTCAGTACTTC. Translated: CASGLSAGGNIQYF.

The CDR3 loop reads CASRGAALGNTIYF. The CDR3 bases are TGTGCCAGTAGGGGGGCGGCGCTTGGGAACACCATATATTTT. The V call is TRBV19, the J call TRBJ1-3, with D perhaps matching TRBD1 (6 bases). CDR1 and CDR2 (germline): LNHDA, SQIVND (reference sequence). The CDR3 has 14 amino acids. V was shortened by 6 bases and J by 7 bases, with 16 bases between the two germline ends.

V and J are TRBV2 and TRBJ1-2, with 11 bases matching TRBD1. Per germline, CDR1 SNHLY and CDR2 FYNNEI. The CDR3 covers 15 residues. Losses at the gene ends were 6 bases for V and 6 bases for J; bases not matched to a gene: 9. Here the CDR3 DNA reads TGTGCCAGCAGCGGGGACAGGGGGGCCCCGGATGGCTACACCTTC. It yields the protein CASSGDRGAPDGYTF.

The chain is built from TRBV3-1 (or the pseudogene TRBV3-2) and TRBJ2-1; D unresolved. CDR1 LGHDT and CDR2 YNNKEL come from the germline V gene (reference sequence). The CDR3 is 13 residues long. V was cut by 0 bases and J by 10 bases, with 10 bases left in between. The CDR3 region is CASSQDRPSEQFF. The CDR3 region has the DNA TGTGCCAGCAGCCAAGATCGCCCGAGCGAGCAGTTCTTC.

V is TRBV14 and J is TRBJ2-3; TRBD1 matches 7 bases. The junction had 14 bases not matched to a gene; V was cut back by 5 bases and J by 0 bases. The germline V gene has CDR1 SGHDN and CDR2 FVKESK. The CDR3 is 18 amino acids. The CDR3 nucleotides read TGTGCCAGCAGCGAAGTCGCCTACAGGGGTACTAGCACAGATACGCAGTATTTT. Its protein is CASSEVAYRGTSTDTQYF.

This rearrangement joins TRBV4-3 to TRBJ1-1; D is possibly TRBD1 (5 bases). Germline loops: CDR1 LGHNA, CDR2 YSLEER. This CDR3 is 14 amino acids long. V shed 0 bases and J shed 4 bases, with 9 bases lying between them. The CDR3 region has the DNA TGCGCCAGCAGCCAAGAAGGGGCCTTCACTGAAGCTTTCTTT. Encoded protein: CASSQEGAFTEAFF.

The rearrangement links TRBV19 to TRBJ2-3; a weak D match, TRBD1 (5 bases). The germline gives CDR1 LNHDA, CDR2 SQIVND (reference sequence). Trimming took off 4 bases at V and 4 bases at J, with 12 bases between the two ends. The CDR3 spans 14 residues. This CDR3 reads CASSNSGNADTQYF. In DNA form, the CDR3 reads TGTGCCAGTAGTAATTCAGGGAACGCAGATACGCAGTATTTT.

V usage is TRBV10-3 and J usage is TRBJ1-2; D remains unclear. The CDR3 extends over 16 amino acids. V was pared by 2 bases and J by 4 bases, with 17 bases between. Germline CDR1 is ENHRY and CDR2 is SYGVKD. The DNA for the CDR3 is TGTGCCATCAGTGAGGGTCTAGACCCCCGTGGCTATGGCTACACCTTC. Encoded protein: CAISEGLDPRGYGYTF.

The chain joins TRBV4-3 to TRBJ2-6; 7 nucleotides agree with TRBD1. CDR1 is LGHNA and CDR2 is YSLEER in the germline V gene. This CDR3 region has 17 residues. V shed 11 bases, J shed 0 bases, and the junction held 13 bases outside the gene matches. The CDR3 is CAYITLKGASGANVLTF. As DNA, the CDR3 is TGCGCCTATATAACGCTGAAGGGGGCCTCTGGGGCCAACGTCCTGACTTTC.

The CDR3 is CASSLGTGPIREQYF. The CDR3 region has the DNA TGTGCCAGCAGCCTGGGGACAGGGCCAATTCGCGAGCAGTACTTC. The gene calls are TRBV5-4 and TRBJ2-7; 9 bases are a match to TRBD1. The CDR3 covers 15 residues. V dropped 4 bases and J dropped 6; count of bases not matched to a gene: 11. Germline V gene sequence: CDR1 SGHNT, CDR2 YYREEE (reference sequence). The whole variable domain, filled in from reference TRBV5-4 and TRBJ2-7, reads ETGVTQSPTHLIKTRGQQVTLRCSSQSGHNTVSWYQQALGQGPQFIFQYYREEENGRGNFPPRFSGLQFPNYSSELNVNALELDDSALYLCASSLGTGPIREQYFGPGTRLTVT.

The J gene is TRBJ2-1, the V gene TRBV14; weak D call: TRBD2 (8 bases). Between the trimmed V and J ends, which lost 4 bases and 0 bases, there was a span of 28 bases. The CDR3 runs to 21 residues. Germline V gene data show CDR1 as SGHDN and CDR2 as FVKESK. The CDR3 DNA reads TGTGCCAGCAGCCCTCTACCGGGACAGATTGTAGCGGGGAGCTCCTACAATGAGCAGTTCTTC. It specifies CASSPLPGQIVAGSSYNEQFF. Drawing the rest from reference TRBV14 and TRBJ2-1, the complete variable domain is EAGVTQFPSHSVIEKGQTVTLRCDPISGHDNLYWYRRVMGKEIKFLLHFVKESKQDESGMPNNRFLAERTGGTYSTLKVQPAELEDSGVYFCASSPLPGQIVAGSSYNEQFFGPGTRLTVL.

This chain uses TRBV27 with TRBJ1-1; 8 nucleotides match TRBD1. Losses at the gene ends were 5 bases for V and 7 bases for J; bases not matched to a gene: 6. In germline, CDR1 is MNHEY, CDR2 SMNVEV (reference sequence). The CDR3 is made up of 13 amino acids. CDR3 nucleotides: TGTGCCAGCAGTCTCGACAGGGGAAATGAAGCTTTCTTT. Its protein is CASSLDRGNEAFF.

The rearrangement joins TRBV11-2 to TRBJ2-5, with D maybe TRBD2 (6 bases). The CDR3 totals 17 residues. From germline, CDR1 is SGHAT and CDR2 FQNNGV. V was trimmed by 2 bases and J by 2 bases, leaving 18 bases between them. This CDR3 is CASSLYGLAVPQETQYF. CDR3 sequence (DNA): TGTGCCAGCAGCTTATATGGGTTAGCGGTCCCACAAGAGACCCAGTACTTC.

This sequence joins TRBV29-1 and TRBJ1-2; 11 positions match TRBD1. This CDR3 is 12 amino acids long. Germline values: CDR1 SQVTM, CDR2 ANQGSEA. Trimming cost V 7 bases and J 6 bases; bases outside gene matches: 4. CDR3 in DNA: TGCAGCGGTAGGACAGGGGGCGATGGCTACACCTTC. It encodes CSGRTGGDGYTF.

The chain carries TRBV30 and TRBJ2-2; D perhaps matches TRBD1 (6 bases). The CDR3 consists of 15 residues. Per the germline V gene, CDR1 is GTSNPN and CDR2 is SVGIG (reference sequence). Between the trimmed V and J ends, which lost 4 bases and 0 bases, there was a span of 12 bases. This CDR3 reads CAWMSNRANTGELFF. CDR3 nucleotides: TGTGCCTGGATGTCAAACAGGGCGAACACCGGGGAGCTGTTTTTT. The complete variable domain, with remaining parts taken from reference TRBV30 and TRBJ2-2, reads SQTIHQWPATLVQPVGSPLSLECTVEGTSNPNLYWYRQAAGRGLQLLFYSVGIGQISSEVPQNLSASRPQDRQFILSSKKLLLSDSGFYLCAWMSNRANTGELFFGEGSRLTVL.

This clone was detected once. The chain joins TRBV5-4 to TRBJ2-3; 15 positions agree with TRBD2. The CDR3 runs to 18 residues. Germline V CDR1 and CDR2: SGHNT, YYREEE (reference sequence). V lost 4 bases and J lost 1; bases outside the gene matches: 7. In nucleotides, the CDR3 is TGTGCCAGCAGCCCGAGGACTAGCGGGGGGGCCCGCACAGATACGCAGTATTTT. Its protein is CASSPRTSGGARTDTQYF.